This T cell receptor (beta chain) was profiled in a study of cytomegalovirus exposure and HLA in healthy donors (dated by TCRdb to 2017 to 2019). For the wider study: According to an earlier analysis of 550 to 750 of the donors, roughly 180 million T cells yielded approximately 120 million unique TCR beta sequences and around 300 Gb of sequence data. An early release covering 500 to 750 HLA-typed donors comprised approximately 290 gigabases of sequencing data and tens of millions of unique TCR sequences. Of the roughly 400 genotyped donors, approximately 80% fell in the genetic ancestry cluster associated with self-reported Caucasian donors. The study aimed to test whether cataloging public T cell receptors could reveal signatures of past pathogen exposure. Using immunosequencing, the study profiled T cell repertoires from about 610 subjects and related those repertoires to cytomegalovirus serostatus. Besides the first cohort of 666 subjects, a separate validation cohort made up of roughly 120 different subjects was used. High-throughput TCR immunosequencing, statistical association of individual TCRs with disease status, and machine learning were combined to predict cytomegalovirus infection status. In a later analysis, previously published TCR beta repertoires from fewer than 750 donors were re-analyzed and high-resolution HLA genotyping was added so that TCR occurrence patterns could be studied. Rather than drawing on any new phenotypic data, the later analysis identified candidate immune exposures from TCR beta sequences and the way those sequences occurred across donors. An earlier analysis of 450 to 750 of the donors used high-throughput TCR beta sequencing to judge whether each TCR beta V gene segment behaved as functional or pseudogenic. Donor age, sex, ethnicity and CMV serostatus were collected together with the repertoire data. A later genetic analysis took genome-wide SNP genotypes for about three fifths of the roughly 670 donors and used that subset as a discovery cohort. Every discovery cohort repertoire had been produced on one sequencing platform. Both class I and class II loci were covered by HLA typing, at four-digit resolution. The number of typed donors differed by locus: about 620-630 for A, B, C, DRB1 and DQB1; approximately 540 for DQA1; some 610 for DPA1; and some 430 for DPB1. Several DR-DQ haplotypes were handled as single units for association and clustering because linkage in the cohort was strong. Among 398 genotyped donors of the cohort, an average of roughly 240,000 unique TCR beta nucleotide sequences were sequenced per donor, around 20% of them non-productive. Beyond this particular receptor, the publication reports: Some 15 rarely observed V segments, including chromosome 9 orphons, were excluded from the earlier analysis of 550 to 700 of the donors because counts were too low. Specific HLA alleles were associated with about 17,000 TCR beta sequences at a false discovery rate of 0.05 in a later analysis. Cytomegalovirus status was reported to be diagnosed by the classifier with high specificity and sensitivity in both the original and validation cohorts. The authors suggested that the approach could potentially be generalized to other disease states and immunological phenotypes. A later analysis found that most CMV-associated TCR beta chains appeared HLA-restricted, with HLA associations seemingly driven largely by CMV exposure. In a later analysis, TCR association rates were found to vary across HLA loci, with the most associated TCRs seen for DRB1 alleles and the fewest for HLA-C alleles. Because HLA typing was missing for some donors at each locus, association tests included only the typed subset. A later analysis found that HLA-associated TCR beta chains were more clonally expanded and had lower generation probabilities than equally common non-associated chains. A total of fewer than 200 TCR beta chains were listed by the study as associated with cytomegalovirus. Linkage disequilibrium might explain the correlated functional status among segregating V segments, but an unknown experimental factor could not be ruled out. For the cohort, immune exposure information was limited to CMV serostatus. Across donors, most TCR sequences were observed very rarely, whereas some public TCRs were present in many individuals. The cohort was sequenced for TCR beta chains only, and without alpha or paired-chain data the features that could be detected were limited. Sequencing depth was assumed to be roughly uniform across donors in the presence/absence analyses, though that assumption may not hold. According to a later analysis, parvovirus B19, influenza, CMV and Epstein-Barr virus appeared linked to several top co-occurrence clusters. A cluster of highly shared sequence variants was judged likely to be a technical artifact of the sequencing pipeline. Broadly in line with IMGT annotations, most TCR beta V segments showed up in productive rearrangements about 87% or about 30% of the time in an earlier analysis of about 500 of the donors. A further reported finding was that TCR beta sequences accurately predicted the HLA-A and HLA-B alleles for most subjects in the first cohort. In a later genetic analysis, a missense DCLRE1C variant was associated with V-gene and J-gene trimming of TCR beta chains, and the association was replicated in an independent cohort. Three of the identified cytomegalovirus-associated TCR beta chains were confirmed in vitro to be specific for cytomegalovirus antigens. Some IMGT-functional V segments, including TRBV6-2 and TRBV6-3, could not be distinguished by the 87-base-pair reads and were therefore excluded. When HLA alleles, especially DR and DQ, strongly co-occurred, TCR associations were difficult to assign to individual alleles. In a later genetic analysis, fewer N-insertions in productive TCRs were reported among donors in an Asian-associated ancestry cluster than the roughly 700-donor mean.

In total, fewer than 750 healthy bone marrow donors made up the cohort. Cohort members were all nominally healthy when sampled, although unrecorded immune exposures were likely present. The donor was CMV seropositive and belonged to the group of about 290 seropositive cohort members. A peripheral blood sample was provided by each donor, and peripheral blood mononuclear cells were used for TCR beta sequencing. Genomic DNA extraction from the blood cell samples was performed with the Qiagen DNeasy Blood Extraction Kit. Library preparation used the immunoSEQ multiplex PCR assay. For the multiplex PCR, a mixture combining 60 forward primers for TCR Vbeta segments and 13 reverse primers for TCR Jbeta segments was used. Amplification of the CDR3 region of rearranged TCR beta genes was performed with a multiplex PCR assay on genomic DNA. Amplified TCR beta libraries were sequenced as 87-base-pair reads on the Illumina HiSeq System. For the original study's pipeline: A later analysis tallied roughly 78 million unique TCR beta chains across the 660 or so repertoires, and about 12 million of those chains were shared by two or more donors. Raw reads were error-corrected and collapsed into unique sequences with a nearest-neighbor algorithm that merged closely related sequences to remove PCR and sequencing errors. To assign V, D and J gene segments, CDR3 sequences were aligned to IMGT reference sequences. For a sequence to be retained, a match of at least six nucleotides to both a V gene segment and a J gene segment was required. A rearrangement was called productive if the CDR3 had no stop codons and remained in frame with V and J, and every other rearrangement was called non-productive. Following IMGT convention, CDR3 was defined as the stretch from the second conserved V-encoded cysteine to the conserved J-encoded phenylalanine. The earlier analysis of fewer than 750 of the donors excluded sequences that lacked an unambiguous match to a single V gene segment. An earlier analysis of roughly 590 of the donors called V segments functional above 56.7% productive rearrangements and segregating when the between-donor standard deviation exceeded 5%. A statistical classification framework was developed to diagnose cytomegalovirus status using the catalog of TCR beta chain sequences. In a later analysis, TCR nucleotide sequences were compared against IMGT/GENE-DB human TR gene sequences so that V and J genes could be assigned. In a later analysis, CDR3 sequences and most-parsimonious VDJ recombination scenarios were assigned using the TCRdist pipeline. In a later analysis, every TCR beta chain was defined by the combination of its CDR3 amino acid sequence and its V-gene family, and reads without a unique V-gene family were dropped. As a way to deal with suspected cross-contamination and a sequencing artifact, a later analysis dropped approximately 590 nucleotide sequences that were highly shared and had low generation probability. A later analysis calculated a clonal expansion index for each public chain from normalized within-repertoire ranks of inferred template counts. In a later analysis, generation probabilities were computed with a VDJ recombination model fitted to out-of-frame rearrangements, and the resulting probabilities were checked against IGoR. In a later analysis, hypergeometric tests were used to score TCR-TCR, TCR-HLA and TCR-CMV co-occurrence, with a repertoire-size bias correction applied to TCR pairs. False discovery rates were estimated in a later analysis by permuting HLA or CMV assignments 20 times. In a later analysis, co-occurring TCRs were grouped using DBSCAN, with TCRdist sequence similarity added in when clustering inside HLA-allele-positive subsets. Co-occurrence clustering excluded repertoires with fewer than 30,000 or more than 120,000 public chains, plus five with anomalous nucleotide sharing. As stored in TCRdb, this immuneACCESS dataset retains in-frame rearrangements with V and J assigned. A fraction of the clones does not appear; measured against another copy, unresolved V genes explain less than half of the discrepancy, and the remainder lacks a known reason. V, J and clone size derive from that table, while D and trimming were established from the DNA sequence. Within this sample are approximately 170,000 clones, with around 80% of them counted one time only. The leading ten clones occupy about 4.3% of the sample.

As encoded in the germline V gene, CDR1 is SGHTA while CDR2 is FQGNSA. The CDR3 has 14 amino acids, counting the end cysteine and phenylalanine. The retained sequence is limited to the CDR3, 42 bases, with the frame set at the first base. After removal of 5 bases from V and 3 bases from J, the junction retains 4 bases not matched to a gene. Worth noting for this clone: This receptor's antigen is unknown. Within one base of it there is no much larger clone, and no base qualities were kept.

The receptor was isolated from a woman in her forties or fifties in good health and CMV-seropositive. Sequencing input: PBMCs. The chain was built from TRBV7-2 and TRBJ2-7; the central 10 bases match TRBD1. This receptor has the CDR3 CASSTGTGVYEQYF. In nucleotide form, the sequence is TGTGCCAGCAGCACCGGGACAGGGGTCTACGAGCAGTACTTC.